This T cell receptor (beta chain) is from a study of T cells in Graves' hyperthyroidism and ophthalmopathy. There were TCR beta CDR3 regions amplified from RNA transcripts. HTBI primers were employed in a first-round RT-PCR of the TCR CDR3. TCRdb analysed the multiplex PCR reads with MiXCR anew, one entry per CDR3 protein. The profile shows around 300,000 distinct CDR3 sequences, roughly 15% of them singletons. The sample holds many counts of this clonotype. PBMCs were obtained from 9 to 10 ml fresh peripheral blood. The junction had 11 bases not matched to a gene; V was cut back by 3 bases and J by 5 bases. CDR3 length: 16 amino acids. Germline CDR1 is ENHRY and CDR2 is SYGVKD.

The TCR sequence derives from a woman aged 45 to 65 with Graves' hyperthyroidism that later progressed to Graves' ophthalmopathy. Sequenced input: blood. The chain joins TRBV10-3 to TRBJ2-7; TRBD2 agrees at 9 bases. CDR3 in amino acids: CAISDTSRGRVNEQYF. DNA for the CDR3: TGTGCCATCAGTGACACGAGCCGCGGGAGGGTCAACGAGCAGTACTTC.